This TCR beta chain was sequenced in a study of T cell repertoires in cytomegalovirus infection. With regard to this clonotype: Antigen unknown.

CDR1 and CDR2 (germline): SEHNR, FQNEAQ (reference sequence). The V end was cut by 4 bases, the J end by 3 bases, with 6 bases between. CDR3 length: 12 amino acids. Using its own MiXCR run on the reads, TCRdb lists one record per CDR3 protein. The sample contains around 120,000 distinct CDR3 sequences, under 50% of which appear only once. This TCR derives from a human donor in good health (CMV status not recorded). Some clones in this sample may be carry-over from other donors' samples. The specimen was CD8+ T cells from cultured PBMCs, collected from culture after CMV antigen stimulation. This rearrangement joins TRBV7-9 to TRBJ1-1; no definite D call. The CDR3 DNA is TGTGCCAGCAGCTATCAGGACACTGAAGCTTTCTTT. It encodes CASSYQDTEAFF.